The 9 T cell receptor beta chains given below trace back to one sample, sequenced in a study of CD8 T cells in Susac syndrome (dated by TCRdb to the late 2010s). Receptor amplification or capture employed the immunoSEQ multiplex PCR assay. RNA was extracted with the RNeasy kit and 0.5 to 1 ug was reverse transcribed using random hexamers. TCRdb reanalyzed the raw reads on its own, using fastp at Q25 for trimming and MiXCR for clone calling, and kept in-frame beta chains. Identical CDR3 protein sequences are pooled into one entry, listed with their most common genes and DNA. The sample table lists roughly 180,000 distinct CDR3 sequences, around 94% of them with a count of one. The ten most abundant clones make up 0.099% of the sample. The sample was CD4+ T cells from PBMCs. All receptors derive from a human donor with Susac syndrome.

The chain recombines TRBV30 with TRBJ2-1; D not certain. Germline CDR1 and CDR2: GTSNPN and SVGIG (reference sequence). The length of the CDR3 is 14 residues. Trimming stripped 3 bases from V and 0 bases from J, with 9 bases between. DNA for the CDR3: TGTGCCTGGAGCCCGGCGGTCTCCTACAATGAGCAGTTCTTC. This sequence encodes CAWSPAVSYNEQFF. Filled out from reference TRBV30 and TRBJ2-1, the complete variable domain reads SQTIHQWPATLVQPVGSPLSLECTVEGTSNPNLYWYRQAAGRGLQLLFYSVGIGQISSEVPQNLSASRPQDRQFILSSKKLLLSDSGFYLCAWSPAVSYNEQFFGPGTRLTVL.

V and J are TRBV28 and TRBJ2-7; 9 bases line up with TRBD2. The CDR3 has 14 residues. Germline assignment: CDR1 MDHEN and CDR2 SYDVKM. The V segment lost 8 bases and the J segment 1 base; nucleotides outside the gene matches: 6. This CDR3 reads CASRSGRSSYEQYF. The CDR3 DNA sequence: TGTGCCAGCCGAAGCGGGAGGTCTTCCTACGAGCAGTACTTC.

The rearrangement joins TRBV15 to TRBJ1-4; D is possibly TRBD1 (6 bases). From germline, CDR1 is LNHNV and CDR2 YYDKDF (reference sequence). Trimming removed 9 bases at V and 5 bases at J, with 22 bases between. This CDR3 is 16 amino acids long. CDR3 sequence: CATARGGATRNEKLFF. The CDR3 nucleotides are TGTGCCACAGCTCGGGGGGGGGCGACGAGGAATGAAAAACTGTTTTTT.

This chain joins TRBV6-4 and TRBJ1-1, with D uncertain. V dropped 6 bases and J dropped 4 bases, with 18 bases sitting between them. Germline V gene lookup returns CDR1 MRHNA and CDR2 SNTAGT. This CDR3 is built from 15 residues. CDR3 residues: CASRDGTGGSTEAFF. CDR3 nucleotide sequence: TGTGCCAGCAGGGACGGCACGGGAGGGAGCACTGAAGCTTTCTTT.

The rearrangement links TRBV7-2 to TRBJ2-7; the D call may be TRBD1 or TRBD2 (5 bases each). The CDR3 consists of 13 residues. Per the germline V gene, CDR1 is SGHTA and CDR2 is FQGNSA. V was trimmed by 0 bases and J by 7 bases, leaving 10 bases between them. The CDR3 loop reads CASSLAQEGEQYF. The CDR3 nucleotides are TGTGCCAGCAGCTTAGCTCAAGAGGGGGAGCAGTACTTC. The whole variable domain, filled in from reference TRBV7-2 and TRBJ2-7, reads GAGVSQSPSNKVTEKGKDVELRCDPISGHTALYWYRQSLGQGLEFLIYFQGNSAPDKSGLPSDRFSAERTGGSVSTLTIQRTQQEDSAVYLCASSLAQEGEQYFGPGTRLTVT.

The V call is TRBV27, the J call TRBJ2-3, with D maybe TRBD2 (5 bases). Germline V CDR1 and CDR2: MNHEY, SMNVEV (reference sequence). CDR3 length: 13 residues. V lost 2 bases to trimming and J lost 5 bases, with 8 bases between them. In nucleotides, the CDR3 is TGTGCCAGCAGTTTACCGGGGAAAGATACGCAGTATTTT. It is translated as CASSLPGKDTQYF.

This chain uses TRBV2 with TRBJ2-7, with TRBD2 matching 7 bases. Germline CDR1 SNHLY, CDR2 FYNNEI. J lost 7 bases, V lost 2 bases, and 8 bases had no gene match. CDR3 length equals 14 residues. The DNA of the CDR3 is TGTGCCAGCAGTGAATTTAGGGGAGCGGGGGAGCAGTACTTC. Translated: CASSEFRGAGEQYF.

In this sample, this clonotype turned up once. The V and J genes are TRBV7-2 and TRBJ2-3; D is unresolved. V was pared by 5 bases and J by 5 bases, with 17 bases between. The V gene's germline CDR1 is SGHTA and CDR2 FQGNSA. The CDR3 totals 15 residues. CDR3 sequence (DNA): TGTGCCAGCAGCCCAGACCCGTCTAGAGGAGATACGCAGTATTTT. It codes for CASSPDPSRGDTQYF.

The chain carries TRBV7-8 and TRBJ2-7; D is possibly TRBD2 (6 bases). Deletions cut 5 bases from V and 2 bases from J, with 19 bases between. CDR1 is SGHVS and CDR2 is FQNEAQ in the germline V gene. The CDR3 consists of 16 residues. The CDR3, as DNA: TGTGCCAGCAGCAGGCGGGTCCCTGGAGGGGCCTACGAGCAGTACTTC. Translation: CASSRRVPGGAYEQYF.